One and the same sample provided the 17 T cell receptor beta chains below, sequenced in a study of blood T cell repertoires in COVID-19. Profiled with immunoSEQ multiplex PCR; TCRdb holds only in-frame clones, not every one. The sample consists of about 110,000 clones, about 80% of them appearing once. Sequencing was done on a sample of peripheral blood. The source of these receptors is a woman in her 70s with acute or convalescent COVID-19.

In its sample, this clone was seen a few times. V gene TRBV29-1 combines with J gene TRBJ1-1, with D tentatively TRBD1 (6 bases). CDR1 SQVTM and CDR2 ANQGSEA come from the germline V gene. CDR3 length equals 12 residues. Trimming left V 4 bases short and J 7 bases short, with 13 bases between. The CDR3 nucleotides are TGCAGCGTTGTCAGGGGAAAGCTTGAAGCTTTCTTT. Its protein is CSVVRGKLEAFF.

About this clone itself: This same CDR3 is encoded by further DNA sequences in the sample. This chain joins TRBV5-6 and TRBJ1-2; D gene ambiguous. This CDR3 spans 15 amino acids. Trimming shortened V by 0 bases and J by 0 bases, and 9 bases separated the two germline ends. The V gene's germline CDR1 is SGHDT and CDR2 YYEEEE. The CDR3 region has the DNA TGTGCCAGCAGCTTGGGACATCCTGCTAACTATGGCTACACCTTC. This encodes CASSLGHPANYGYTF.

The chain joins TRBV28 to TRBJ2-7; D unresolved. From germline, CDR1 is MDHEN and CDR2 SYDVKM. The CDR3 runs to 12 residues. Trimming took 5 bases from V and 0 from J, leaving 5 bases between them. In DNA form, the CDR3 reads TGTGCCAGCAGTCATAGCTCCTACGAGCAGTACTTC. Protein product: CASSHSSYEQYF.

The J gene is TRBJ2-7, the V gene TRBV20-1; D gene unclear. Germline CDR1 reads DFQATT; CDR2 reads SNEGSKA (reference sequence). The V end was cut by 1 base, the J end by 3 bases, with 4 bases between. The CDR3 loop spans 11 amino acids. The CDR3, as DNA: TGCAGTGCTAGAGCCCGCTACGAGCAGTACGTC. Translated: CSARARYEQYV.

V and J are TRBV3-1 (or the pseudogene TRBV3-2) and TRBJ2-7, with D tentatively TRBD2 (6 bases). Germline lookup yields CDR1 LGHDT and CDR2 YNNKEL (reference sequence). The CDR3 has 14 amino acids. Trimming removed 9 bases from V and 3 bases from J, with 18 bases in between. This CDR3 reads CASSLSSGDYEQYF. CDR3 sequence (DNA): TGTGCCAGTTCCCTTAGTAGCGGTGACTACGAGCAGTACTTC.

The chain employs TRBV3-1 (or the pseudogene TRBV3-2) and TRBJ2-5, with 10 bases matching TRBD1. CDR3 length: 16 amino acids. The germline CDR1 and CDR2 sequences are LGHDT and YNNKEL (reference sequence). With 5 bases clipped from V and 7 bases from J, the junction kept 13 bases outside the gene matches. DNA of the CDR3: TGTGCCAGCAGCGGACAAACCGGGACAGGGGCGCGGACCCAGTACTTC. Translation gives CASSGQTGTGARTQYF.

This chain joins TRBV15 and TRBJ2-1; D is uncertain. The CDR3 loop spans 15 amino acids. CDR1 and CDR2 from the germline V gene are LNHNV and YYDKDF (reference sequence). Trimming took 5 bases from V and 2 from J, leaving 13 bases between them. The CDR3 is CATSGNSLTYNEQFF. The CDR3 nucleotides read TGTGCCACCAGCGGCAACAGTTTAACCTACAATGAGCAGTTCTTC.

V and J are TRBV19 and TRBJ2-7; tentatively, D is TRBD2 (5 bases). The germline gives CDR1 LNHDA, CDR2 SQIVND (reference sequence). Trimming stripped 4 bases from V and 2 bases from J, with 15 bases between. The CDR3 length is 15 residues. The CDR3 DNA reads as TGTGCCAGTAGTAGCCCCCCCGGTAGCGCCTACGAGCAGTACGTC. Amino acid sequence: CASSSPPGSAYEQYV.

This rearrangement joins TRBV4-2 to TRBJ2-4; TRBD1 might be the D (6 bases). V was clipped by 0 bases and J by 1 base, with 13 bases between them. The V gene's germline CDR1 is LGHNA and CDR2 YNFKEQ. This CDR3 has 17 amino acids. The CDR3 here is CASSQEPQGFAKNIQYF. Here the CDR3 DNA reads TGTGCCAGCAGCCAAGAACCCCAGGGGTTTGCCAAAAACATTCAGTACTTC.

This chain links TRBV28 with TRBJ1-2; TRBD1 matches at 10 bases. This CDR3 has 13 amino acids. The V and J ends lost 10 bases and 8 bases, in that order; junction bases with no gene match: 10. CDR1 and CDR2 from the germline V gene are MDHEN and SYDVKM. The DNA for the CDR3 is TGTGCCACTCGACCCGACAGGGGGCGCGGCTACACCTTC. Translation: CATRPDRGRGYTF.

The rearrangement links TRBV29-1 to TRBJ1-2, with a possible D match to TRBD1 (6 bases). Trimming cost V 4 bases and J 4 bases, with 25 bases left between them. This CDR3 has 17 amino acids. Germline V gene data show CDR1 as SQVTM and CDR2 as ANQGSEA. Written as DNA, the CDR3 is TGCAGCGTTGCTCATAGAACGGCAGGGGCCCTAGGCTATGGCTACACCTTC. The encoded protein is CSVAHRTAGALGYGYTF. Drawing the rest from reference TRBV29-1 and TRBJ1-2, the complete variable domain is SAVISQKPSRDICQRGTSLTIQCQVDSQVTMMFWYRQQPGQSLTLIATANQGSEATYESGFVIDKFPISRPNLTFSTLTVSNMSPEDSSIYLCSVAHRTAGALGYGYTFGSGTRLTVV.

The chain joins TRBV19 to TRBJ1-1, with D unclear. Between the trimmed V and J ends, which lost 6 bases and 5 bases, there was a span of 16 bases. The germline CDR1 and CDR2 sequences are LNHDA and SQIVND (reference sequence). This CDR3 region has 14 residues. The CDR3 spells CASSPLRRETEAFF. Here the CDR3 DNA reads TGTGCCAGTAGCCCCCTTAGGAGGGAGACTGAAGCTTTCTTT. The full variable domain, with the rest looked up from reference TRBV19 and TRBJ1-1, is DGGITQSPKYLFRKEGQNVTLSCEQNLNHDAMYWYRQDPGQGLRLIYYSQIVNDFQKGDIAEGYSVSREKKESFPLTVTSAQKNPTAFYLCASSPLRRETEAFFGQGTRLTVV.

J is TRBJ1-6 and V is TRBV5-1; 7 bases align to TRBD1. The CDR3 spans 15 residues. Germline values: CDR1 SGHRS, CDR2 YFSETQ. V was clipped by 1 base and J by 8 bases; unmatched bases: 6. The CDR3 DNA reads TGCGCCAGCAGCTTGAGGACAGGTCGAGATTCACCCCTCCACTTT. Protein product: CASSLRTGRDSPLHF.

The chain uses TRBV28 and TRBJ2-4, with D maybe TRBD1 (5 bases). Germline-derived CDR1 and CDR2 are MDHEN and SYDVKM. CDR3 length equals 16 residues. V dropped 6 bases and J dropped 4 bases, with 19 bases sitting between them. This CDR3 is CASSFRSLKGKNIQYF. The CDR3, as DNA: TGTGCCAGCAGCTTCCGATCCCTAAAGGGGAAAAACATTCAGTACTTC. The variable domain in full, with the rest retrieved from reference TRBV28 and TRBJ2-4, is DVKVTQSSRYLVKRTGEKVFLECVQDMDHENMFWYRQDPGLGLRLIYFSYDVKMKEKGDIPEGYSVSREKKERFSLILESASTNQTSMYLCASSFRSLKGKNIQYFGAGTRLSVL.

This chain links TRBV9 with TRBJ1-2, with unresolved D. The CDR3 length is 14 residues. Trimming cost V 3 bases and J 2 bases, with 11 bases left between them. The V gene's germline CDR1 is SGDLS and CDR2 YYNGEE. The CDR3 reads CASSAPGRNYGYTF. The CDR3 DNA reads TGTGCCAGCAGCGCGCCAGGTAGAAACTATGGCTACACCTTC.

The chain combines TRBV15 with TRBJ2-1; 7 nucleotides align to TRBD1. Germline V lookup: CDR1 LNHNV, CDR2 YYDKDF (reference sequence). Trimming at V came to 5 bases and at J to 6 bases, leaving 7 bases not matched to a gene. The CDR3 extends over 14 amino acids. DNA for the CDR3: TGTGCCACCAGCCCACGACAGGGAGCCAATGAGCAGTTCTTC. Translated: CATSPRQGANEQFF.

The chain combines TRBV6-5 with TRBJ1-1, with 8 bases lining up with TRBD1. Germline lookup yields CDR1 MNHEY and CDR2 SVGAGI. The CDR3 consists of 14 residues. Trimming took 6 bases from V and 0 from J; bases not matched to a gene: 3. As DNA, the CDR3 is TGTGCCAGCAGAAGACAGGGGATGAACACTGAAGCTTTCTTT. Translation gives CASRRQGMNTEAFF.